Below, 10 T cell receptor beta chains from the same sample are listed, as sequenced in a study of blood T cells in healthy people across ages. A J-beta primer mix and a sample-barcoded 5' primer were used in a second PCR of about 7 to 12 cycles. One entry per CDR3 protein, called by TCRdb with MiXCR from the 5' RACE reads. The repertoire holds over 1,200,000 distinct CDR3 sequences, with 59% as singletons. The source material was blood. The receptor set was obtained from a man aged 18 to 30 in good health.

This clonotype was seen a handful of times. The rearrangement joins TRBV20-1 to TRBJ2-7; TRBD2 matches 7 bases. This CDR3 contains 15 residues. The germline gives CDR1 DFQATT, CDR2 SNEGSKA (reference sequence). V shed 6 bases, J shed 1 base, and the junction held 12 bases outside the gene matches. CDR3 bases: TGCAGTGCCAGTAGTGAAAATAGCGGGTCCTACGAGCAGTACTTC. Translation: CSASSENSGSYEQYF.

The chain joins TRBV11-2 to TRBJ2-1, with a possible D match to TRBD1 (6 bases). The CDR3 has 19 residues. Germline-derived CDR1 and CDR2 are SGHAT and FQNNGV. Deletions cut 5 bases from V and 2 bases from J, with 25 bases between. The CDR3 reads CASSQGYGRSRGTYNEQFF. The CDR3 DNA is TGTGCCAGCAGCCAGGGGTATGGCAGATCCCGAGGAACCTACAATGAGCAGTTCTTC.

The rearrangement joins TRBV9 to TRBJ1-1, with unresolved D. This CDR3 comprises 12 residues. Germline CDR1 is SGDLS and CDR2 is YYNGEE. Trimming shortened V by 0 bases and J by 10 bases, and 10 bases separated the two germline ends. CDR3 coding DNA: TGTGCCAGCAGCGTAGGTTCAGGTGGAGCTTTCTTT. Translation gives CASSVGSGGAFF.

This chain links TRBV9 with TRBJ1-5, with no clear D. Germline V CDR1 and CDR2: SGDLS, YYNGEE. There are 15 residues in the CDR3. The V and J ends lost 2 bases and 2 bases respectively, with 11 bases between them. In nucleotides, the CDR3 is TGTGCCAGCAGCGTCGGGATGGCTGGCAATCAGCCCCAGCATTTT. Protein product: CASSVGMAGNQPQHF.

The CDR3 here is CASGLGGLAGHYEQYF. CDR3 nucleotides: TGTGCTAGTGGTTTGGGAGGACTAGCGGGACACTACGAGCAGTACTTC. This chain connects TRBV12-5 to TRBJ2-7; 12 positions match TRBD2. Trimming at V came to 1 base and at J to 3 bases, leaving 4 bases not matched to a gene. The CDR3 contains 16 residues. Germline assignment: CDR1 LGHNT and CDR2 FRNRAP. The whole variable domain, remainder taken from reference TRBV12-5 and TRBJ2-7, is DARVTQTPRHKVTEMGQEVTMRCQPILGHNTVFWYRQTMMQGLELLAYFRNRAPLDDSGMPKDRFSAEMPDATLATLKIQPSEPRDSAVYFCASGLGGLAGHYEQYFGPGTRLTVT.

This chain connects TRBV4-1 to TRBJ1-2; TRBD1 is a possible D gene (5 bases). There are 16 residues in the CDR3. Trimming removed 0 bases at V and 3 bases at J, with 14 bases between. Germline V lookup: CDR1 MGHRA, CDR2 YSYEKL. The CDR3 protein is CASSQDSTGDYYGYTF. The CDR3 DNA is TGCGCCAGCAGCCAAGACAGCACGGGGGACTACTATGGCTACACCTTC.

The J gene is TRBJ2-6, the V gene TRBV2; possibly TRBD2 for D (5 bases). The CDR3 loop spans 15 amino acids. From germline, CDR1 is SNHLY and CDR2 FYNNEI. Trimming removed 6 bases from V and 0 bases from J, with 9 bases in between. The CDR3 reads CASRKRSSGANVLTF. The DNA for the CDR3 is TGTGCCAGCAGAAAGCGGAGCTCTGGGGCCAACGTCCTGACTTTC. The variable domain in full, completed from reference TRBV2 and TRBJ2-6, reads EPEVTQTPSHQVTQMGQEVILRCVPISNHLYFYWYRQILGQKVEFLVSFYNNEISEKSEIFDDQFSVERPDGSNFTLKIRSTKLEDSAMYFCASRKRSSGANVLTFGAGSRLTVL.

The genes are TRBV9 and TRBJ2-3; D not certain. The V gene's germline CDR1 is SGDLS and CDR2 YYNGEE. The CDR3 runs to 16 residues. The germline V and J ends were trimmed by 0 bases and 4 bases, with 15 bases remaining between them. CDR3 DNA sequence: TGTGCCAGCAGCGTAGCTACTGGTGGGCGCGCAGATACGCAGTATTTT. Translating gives CASSVATGGRADTQYF.

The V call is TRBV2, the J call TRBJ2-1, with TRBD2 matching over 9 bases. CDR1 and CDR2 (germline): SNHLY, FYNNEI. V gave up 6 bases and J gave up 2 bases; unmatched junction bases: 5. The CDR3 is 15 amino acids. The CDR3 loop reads CASRTAGGAYNEQFF. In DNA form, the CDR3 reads TGTGCCAGCAGAACGGCGGGAGGGGCCTACAATGAGCAGTTCTTC. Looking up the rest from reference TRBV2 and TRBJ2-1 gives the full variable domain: EPEVTQTPSHQVTQMGQEVILRCVPISNHLYFYWYRQILGQKVEFLVSFYNNEISEKSEIFDDQFSVERPDGSNFTLKIRSTKLEDSAMYFCASRTAGGAYNEQFFGPGTRLTVL.

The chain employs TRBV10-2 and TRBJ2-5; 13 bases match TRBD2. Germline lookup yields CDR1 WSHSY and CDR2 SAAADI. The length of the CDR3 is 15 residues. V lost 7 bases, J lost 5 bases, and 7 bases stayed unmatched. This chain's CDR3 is CASTDGLAGAETQYF. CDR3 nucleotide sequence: TGCGCCAGCACCGACGGACTAGCGGGAGCTGAGACCCAGTACTTC.